What follows is one T cell receptor beta chain and its context. The data derive from a study of shared clonotypes between healthy human individuals. CDR3 length equals 20 residues. Germline V gives CDR1 LNHNV, CDR2 YYDKDF (reference sequence). V was shortened by 2 bases and J by 0 bases, with 23 bases between the two germline ends. Each subset's genomic DNA was split evenly across several immunoSEQ plates. Data came from immunoSEQ multiplex PCR; TCRdb stores just in-frame clones and leaves some out. The data contain approximately 710,000 clones, roughly 87% of them singletons. The sample consisted of memory CD8+ T cells from PBMCs. Specified subset: CD45RO+ cells pooled with CCR7-negative TemRA cells. The clonotype comes from a man between 18 and 35 years old in good health. Some clones in this sample may be carry-over from other donors' samples. The V call is TRBV15, the J call TRBJ1-5; weak D call: TRBD1 (6 bases). The CDR3 reads CATSRPPGRGGPYSNQPQHF. DNA for the CDR3: TGTGCCACCAGCAGACCGCCCGGGAGGGGGGGTCCTTATAGCAATCAGCCCCAGCATTTT.